This TCR beta chain was observed in a study of CD8+CD57+ T cells in acquired aplastic anemia. Study results and limitations: CD8+ Simpson's diversity did not differ significantly between patients and controls.

The CDR3 has 12 amino acids. Germline CDR1 reads LNHDA; CDR2 reads SQIVND (reference sequence). The table lists this clonotype with many counts. No antigen is known for it. CDR3 and TCR beta VDJ profiling relied on genomic DNA as the template. MiXCR, run by TCRdb on the reads, gives a single entry per CDR3 protein. Counted here are approximately 270,000 distinct CDR3 sequences, around three fifths occurring once; the ten biggest clones make up 7% to 9%. V usage is TRBV19 and J usage is TRBJ2-7, with 9 bases lining up with TRBD2. This sequence originates from a human donor with severe aplastic anemia or a healthy control (not recorded which). Sequencing was performed on sorted CD4+, CD8+, or CD8+CD57+ T cells (not recorded which) from PBMCs. The CDR3: CAVAGGSCEQYF. CDR3 DNA: TGTGCAGTTGCGGGGGGGAGCTGCGAGCAGTACTTC.